Sequencing of this T cell receptor (beta chain) was carried out in a study of blood T cell repertoires in COVID-19. Overall study: Both acute and convalescent COVID-19 samples were obtained from the United States, Italy and Spain. Sources were T cells, B-cell-depleted T cells, or PBMCs; the material itself was cDNA or gDNA.

Original handling: Quantification of nucleated cells was approximated via reference gene primer amplification. Data came from immunoSEQ multiplex PCR; TCRdb stores just in-frame clones and leaves some out. V and J calls and clone size follow that table, whereas D and trimming were derived from the DNA. The data contain about 260,000 clones, 80% to 90% of them seen just once; the ten biggest clones take up under 2.5%. The CDR3 is 15 residues long. CDR1 is SGHRS and CDR2 is YFSETQ in the germline V gene. After removal of 3 bases from V and 4 bases from J, the junction contained 7 bases not matched to a gene.

The gene calls are TRBV5-1 and TRBJ2-7; 10 bases agree with TRBD2. Source material: peripheral blood. The TCR sequence derives from a woman aged 50 to 60 with acute or convalescent COVID-19. CDR3: CASSSIASGSYEQYF. CDR3 bases: TGCGCCAGCAGCTCCATCGCTAGCGGGAGTTACGAGCAGTACTTC. The full variable domain, in which reference TRBV5-1 and TRBJ2-7 provide the parts outside the CDR3, is KAGVTQTPRYLIKTRGQQVTLSCSPISGHRSVSWYQQTPGQGLQFLFEYFSETQRNKGNFPGRFSGRQFSNSRSEMNVSTLELGDSALYLCASSSIASGSYEQYFGPGTRLTVT.